Presented here are 16 T cell receptor beta chains from one specimen sequenced in a study of technical replicates of blood from several donors. Libraries were prepared by immunoSEQ multiplex PCR; TCRdb keeps only in-frame clonotypes and omits some of them. The sample carries under 90,000 clones, 85% to 95% recorded once. The sequenced sample was T cells isolated from PBMCs. The source of these receptors is a human donor in good health.

This clone was counted only a few times. The CDR3 loop is CASSARSYEQYF. The CDR3 DNA reads TGTGCCAGCAGTGCGCGGAGTTACGAGCAGTACTTC. V gene TRBV25-1 combines with J gene TRBJ2-7; D is unresolved. V lost 4 bases and J lost 4, with 8 bases in between. The length of the CDR3 is 12 residues. CDR1 is MGHDK and CDR2 is SYGVNS in the germline V gene.

V usage is TRBV28 and J usage is TRBJ2-6, with TRBD1 matching 11 bases. The germline gives CDR1 MDHEN, CDR2 SYDVKM. The CDR3 runs 17 residues. The ends lost 7 bases at V and 0 bases at J; junction bases unmatched: 5. The CDR3 sequence is CASNRDRGNSGANVLTF. The CDR3 DNA sequence: TGTGCCAGCAACCGGGACAGGGGGAACTCTGGGGCCAACGTCCTGACTTTC.

The chain's CDR3 is CASSSLWQETDTQYF. CDR3 DNA sequence: TGTGCCAGCAGTTCCCTGTGGCAGGAAACAGATACGCAGTATTTT. V is TRBV27 and J is TRBJ2-3; D remains unclear. V was shortened by 4 bases and J by 3 bases, with 14 bases between the two germline ends. The germline V gene has CDR1 MNHEY and CDR2 SMNVEV (reference sequence). CDR3 length: 15 amino acids.

The J gene is TRBJ1-2, the V gene TRBV19, with no clear D. Germline CDR1 is LNHDA and CDR2 is SQIVND (reference sequence). Trimming cost V 2 bases and J 7 bases, with 14 bases left between them. The CDR3 contains 14 residues. The CDR3 coding sequence is TGTGCCAGTAGTATAAGGAGACGGGGAATTGGCTACACCTTC. It is translated as CASSIRRRGIGYTF.

The CDR3 sequence is CASSSGSSTSYEQYF. The CDR3 nucleotides read TGTGCCAGCAGTTCCGGGTCTTCCACCTCCTACGAGCAGTACTTC. The J gene is TRBJ2-7, the V gene TRBV6-5, with D uncertain. This CDR3 has 15 residues. Trimming removed 4 bases from V and 0 bases from J, with 13 bases in between. Germline assignment: CDR1 MNHEY and CDR2 SVGAGI.

V usage is TRBV5-1 and J usage is TRBJ2-1, with D tentatively TRBD2 (5 bases). CDR3 length: 12 residues. The V and J ends lost 7 bases and 6 bases respectively, with 11 bases between them. In germline, CDR1 is SGHRS, CDR2 YFSETQ. The CDR3 is CASSAVPNEQFF. CDR3 coding DNA: TGCGCCAGCTCAGCGGTCCCCAATGAGCAGTTCTTC.

The rearrangement joins TRBV2 to TRBJ2-2; D perhaps matches TRBD1 (5 bases). Germline V lookup: CDR1 SNHLY, CDR2 FYNNEI. The CDR3 is 14 amino acids. Trimming removed 7 bases from V and 3 bases from J, with 12 bases in between. The chain's CDR3 is CASTQGSYTGELFF. The DNA for the CDR3 is TGTGCCAGCACCCAGGGAAGTTACACCGGGGAGCTGTTTTTT.

The chain couples TRBV4-1 to TRBJ2-4, with 12 bases that match TRBD1. CDR1 and CDR2 (germline): MGHRA, YSYEKL. Trimming at V came to 4 bases and at J to 15 bases, leaving 7 bases not matched to a gene. This CDR3 has 13 amino acids. CDR3 residues: CASSLPGQGARYF. As DNA, the CDR3 is TGCGCCAGCAGCCTACCGGGACAGGGGGCTCGGTACTTC.

The chain uses TRBV19 and TRBJ2-2; a weak D match, TRBD2 (6 bases). Trimming shortened V by 3 bases and J by 2 bases, and 13 bases separated the two germline ends. This CDR3 is 16 amino acids long. CDR1 is LNHDA and CDR2 is SQIVND in the germline V gene (reference sequence). CDR3 sequence reads: CASSIRREPNTGELFF. CDR3 in DNA: TGTGCCAGTAGTATCCGGCGGGAACCCAACACCGGGGAGCTGTTTTTT.

The chain is built from TRBV6-4 and TRBJ2-3, with D possibly TRBD1 on 6 matching bases. The germline gives CDR1 MRHNA, CDR2 SNTAGT. V was shortened by 2 bases and J by 2 bases, with 11 bases between the two germline ends. CDR3 length: 15 amino acids. The CDR3 spells CASSDGQTNTDTQYF. CDR3 in DNA: TGTGCCAGCAGTGACGGACAGACCAACACAGATACGCAGTATTTT.

This clone has only a few counts. The chain's CDR3 is CASSTGGNTEAFF. DNA of the CDR3: TGTGCCAGCTCGACCGGAGGGAACACTGAAGCTTTCTTT. The chain carries TRBV18 and TRBJ1-1; D remains unclear. This CDR3 comprises 13 residues. Looked up from germline, CDR1 is KGHSH and CDR2 is LQKENI. V lost 6 bases to trimming and J lost 1 base, with 9 bases between them. The full variable domain, in which reference TRBV18 and TRBJ1-1 provide the parts outside the CDR3, is NAGVMQNPRHLVRRRGQEARLRCSPMKGHSHVYWYRQLPEEGLKFMVYLQKENIIDESGMPKERFSAEFPKEGPSILRIQQVVRGDSAAYFCASSTGGNTEAFFGQGTRLTVV.

The chain joins TRBV19 to TRBJ2-7; weak D call: TRBD2 (6 bases). The germline CDR1 and CDR2 sequences are LNHDA and SQIVND (reference sequence). The V and J ends lost 8 bases and 1 base respectively, with 12 bases between them. The CDR3 sequence is 13 residues long. The DNA for the CDR3 is TGTGCCAGTGGAAGGGGACTTTCCTACGAGCAGTACTTC. Translated, it gives CASGRGLSYEQYF.

This chain uses TRBV14 with TRBJ2-1; TRBD1 agrees at 7 bases. Germline CDR1 and CDR2: SGHDN and FVKESK. V shed 4 bases, J shed 4 bases, and the junction held 25 bases outside the gene matches. CDR3 length: 21 amino acids. CDR3 coding DNA: TGTGCCAGCAGCCGGGAGAGGGGGCGCTGGACCGGGACGACCAATTACAATGAGCAGTTCTTC. This sequence encodes CASSRERGRWTGTTNYNEQFF.

The rearrangement uses TRBV7-8 and TRBJ1-5, with D perhaps matching TRBD1 (5 bases). The V end was cut by 1 base, the J end by 2 bases, with 21 bases between. This CDR3 has 19 residues. Germline V gene data show CDR1 as SGHVS and CDR2 as FQNEAQ. The CDR3 bases are TGTGCCAGCAGCTTAGGACGGGGGGATCGTGTTGTCGGCAATCAGCCCCAGCATTTT. Translated, it gives CASSLGRGDRVVGNQPQHF.

V and J are TRBV10-2 and TRBJ2-7, with 12 bases lining up with TRBD2. The CDR3 loop spans 18 amino acids. V shed 0 bases and J 2 bases; nucleotides not matched to a gene: 8. Germline loops: CDR1 WSHSY, CDR2 SAAADI. The CDR3 region is CASSESAVGLAGPYEQYF. CDR3 sequence (DNA): TGCGCCAGCAGTGAGTCGGCCGTCGGACTAGCGGGGCCCTACGAGCAGTACTTC.

V and J are TRBV19 and TRBJ1-3; D remains unclear. This CDR3 contains 16 residues. The germline V gene encodes CDR1 LNHDA and CDR2 SQIVND (reference sequence). Trimming shortened V by 6 bases and J by 0 bases, and 15 bases separated the two germline ends. The CDR3 spells CASSSLEPPSGNTIYF. The CDR3 nucleotides read TGTGCCAGTAGCTCCCTCGAGCCTCCCTCTGGAAACACCATATATTTT.